This T cell receptor (beta chain) was recorded in a study of Ad26.COV2.S vaccination and SARS-CoV-2 variants. In the study overall: Donor had been placed in the Ad26.COV2.S arm of the COV1001 trial. Findings and limits, study-wide: Substantial breadth was reported for post-vaccination spike-specific CD8+ and CD4+ T cells.

Produced via immunoSEQ multiplex PCR; TCRdb's table is partial and in-frame only. This sample has 350,000 to 500,000 clones; 90% occur once, and the top ten carry roughly 4%. The V end was cut by 4 bases, the J end by 7 bases, with 8 bases between. The CDR3 sequence is 13 residues long. Germline CDR1 LNHDA, CDR2 SQIVND (reference sequence). On this clone itself: Its antigen is unknown.

As for treatment: around 19 received Ad26.COV2.S at low or high dose, single or two shots; 5 received placebo; per-sample allocation not given. Material that was analyzed had been drawn on day 63 after the first vaccine or placebo injection. The chain employs TRBV19 and TRBJ1-6; D is ambiguous. The sample consisted of peripheral blood, taken in a trial of Ad26.COV2.S vaccine versus placebo. The receptor was derived from a person aged 18 to 65 who received the Ad26.COV2.S COVID-19 vaccine or a placebo. CDR3 sequence (DNA): TGTGCCAGTAGTACCCAGATCAATTCACCCCTCCACTTT. Translation: CASSTQINSPLHF.